The 10 T cell receptor beta chains below were found in one sample sequenced in a study of regulatory T cells in long-lasting Graves disease. Relying on iRepertoire HTBI primers and Arm-PCR of CDR3 regions, the team built TCR beta libraries. TCRdb re-called the multiplex PCR reads with MiXCR, one entry per CDR3 protein. The table lists about 420,000 distinct CDR3 sequences, about a sixth of them singletons, with less than 30% in the top ten. Time point given: newly diagnosed GD, antithyroid drugs for less than 3 months. PBMC RNA served as the TCR library source. This sample was shared with a second study, whose subject was T cells in Graves' hyperthyroidism and ophthalmopathy.

The sample was peripheral blood mononuclear cells (PBMCs), taken at new diagnosis, from a patient treated with antithyroid drugs. These receptors originate from a young woman with Graves disease.

This clonotype was recorded a few times. The chain has TRBV28 and TRBJ2-6; D tentatively fits TRBD1 or TRBD2 (7 bases each). The germline V gene encodes CDR1 MDHEN and CDR2 SYDVKM. V was trimmed by 7 bases and J by 4 bases, leaving 14 bases between them. CDR3 length: 15 amino acids. As DNA, the CDR3 is TGTGCCAGCACCCCAGGGGGGGTCGGGGCCAACGTCCTGACTTTC. It encodes CASTPGGVGANVLTF.

The chain joins TRBV6-5 to TRBJ2-3, with D perhaps being TRBD1 or TRBD2 (5 bases each). From germline, CDR1 is MNHEY and CDR2 SVGAGI. CDR3 length equals 13 residues. The V gene lost 2 bases and the J gene lost 6 bases, with 9 bases spanning the gap. This CDR3 is CASSYLGVDTQYF. The DNA for the CDR3 is TGTGCCAGCAGTTACCTGGGGGTGGATACGCAGTATTTT.

V and J are TRBV7-9 and TRBJ2-7; weak D call: TRBD1 (5 bases). V lost 5 bases and J 0 bases, leaving 14 bases between the germline ends. Germline V gene lookup returns CDR1 SEHNR and CDR2 FQNEAQ (reference sequence). The CDR3 spans 15 residues. The CDR3 sequence: CASSGPMDNSYEQYF. In DNA, the CDR3 is TGTGCCAGCAGCGGACCAATGGACAACTCCTACGAGCAGTACTTC.

This clonotype has a handful of counts. This chain uses TRBV7-9 with TRBJ2-7, with TRBD2 identical over 14 bases. V lost 7 bases and J lost 2; bases outside the gene matches: 7. The length of the CDR3 is 16 residues. Germline V gene data show CDR1 as SEHNR and CDR2 as FQNEAQ (reference sequence). The CDR3 loop reads CASIGTSGSLTYEQYF. CDR3 nucleotide sequence: TGTGCCAGCATTGGGACTAGCGGGAGTCTGACCTACGAGCAGTACTTC.

Ten or more counts support this clonotype. The chain uses TRBV6-1 and TRBJ2-1, with 7 bases aligning to TRBD2. From germline, CDR1 is MNHNS and CDR2 SASEGT. Trimming cost V 4 bases and J 3 bases; bases outside gene matches: 3. This CDR3 is 14 amino acids long. The CDR3 loop is CASSGASGYNEQFF. CDR3 sequence (DNA): TGTGCCAGCAGTGGGGCTAGCGGCTACAATGAGCAGTTCTTC.

V and J are TRBV20-1 and TRBJ2-3, with D possibly being TRBD1 (6 bases). Germline CDR1 reads DFQATT; CDR2 reads SNEGSKA (reference sequence). The CDR3 length is 13 residues. Trimming removed 4 bases from V and 5 bases from J, with 13 bases in between. CDR3 DNA: TGCAGTGCTACCCAGGGGACCCAAGATACGCAGTATTTT. As protein: CSATQGTQDTQYF.

This clonotype was found many times. Compared with germline, one end of the junction differs, possibly owing to a read error. V is TRBV28 and J is TRBJ2-7, with D perhaps TRBD1 (6 bases). The CDR3 spans 12 residues. Germline V lookup: CDR1 MDHEN, CDR2 SYDVKM. CDR3 loop: CASRTSGTPGFF. The DNA of the CDR3 is TGTGCCAGCAGAACCTCCGGGACACCGGGTTTTTTT.

This clonotype was seen ten or more times. The chain links TRBV28 to TRBJ1-1, with D possibly TRBD1 on 5 matching bases. V was pared by 6 bases and J by 4 bases, with 9 bases between. Germline CDR1 MDHEN, CDR2 SYDVKM. The CDR3 is made up of 12 amino acids. For the CDR3, the DNA is TGTGCCAGCAGCTTAAGGGGCACTGAAGCTTTCTTT. Translated: CASSLRGTEAFF.

This clonotype was picked up many times. This rearrangement joins TRBV7-9 to TRBJ2-3; D uncertain. From germline, CDR1 is SEHNR and CDR2 FQNEAQ (reference sequence). The CDR3 has 11 amino acids. Trimming removed 1 base at V and 10 bases at J, with 6 bases between. The CDR3 is CASSLGESQYF. In DNA form, the CDR3 reads TGTGCCAGCAGCTTAGGAGAGTCGCAGTATTTT.

The sample holds many counts of this clonotype. J is TRBJ1-5 and V is TRBV20-1; D is undetermined. The CDR3 runs 15 residues. Trimming took off 6 bases at V and 0 bases at J, with 15 bases between the two ends. Germline V gene data show CDR1 as DFQATT and CDR2 as SNEGSKA (reference sequence). This CDR3 reads CSAVSGDYSNQPQHF. Written as DNA, the CDR3 is TGCAGTGCAGTCTCCGGGGATTATAGCAATCAGCCCCAGCATTTT.